This passage covers 30 T cell receptor beta chains from one sample sequenced in a study of technical replicates of blood from a few donors. The method was immunoSEQ multiplex PCR; TCRdb's version includes in-frame clones alone and lacks a portion of them. The sample has about 100,000 clones, just over 95% seen once. Sequencing input: T cells isolated from PBMCs. The receptors come from a human donor in good health.

The chain couples TRBV11-3 to TRBJ2-3, with 9 bases aligning to TRBD2. Germline trimming cut 0 bases from V and 5 bases from J; bases unmatched to any gene: 9. Per the germline V gene, CDR1 is SGHNT and CDR2 is YENEEA. The CDR3 sequence is 17 residues long. The CDR3 bases are TGTGCCAGCAGCTTAGATCCGGCGGGAGGGCCAGGAGATACGCAGTATTTT. Translating it yields CASSLDPAGGPGDTQYF. The full variable domain, rest sourced from reference TRBV11-3 and TRBJ2-3, is EAGVVQSPRYKIIEKKQPVAFWCNPISGHNTLYWYLQNLGQGPELLIRYENEEAVDDSQLPKDRFSAERLKGVDSTLKIQPAELGDSAVYLCASSLDPAGGPGDTQYFGPGTRLTVL.

The chain couples TRBV4-1 to TRBJ1-5; maybe TRBD1 (5 bases). V lost 0 bases to trimming and J lost 3 bases, with 9 bases between them. Germline V gene lookup returns CDR1 MGHRA and CDR2 YSYEKL. This CDR3 comprises 15 residues. CDR3 sequence: CASSQDDRPNQPQHF. In DNA, the CDR3 is TGCGCCAGCAGCCAAGATGACAGACCCAATCAGCCCCAGCATTTT.

This chain connects TRBV13 to TRBJ2-3, with 8 positions matching TRBD2. CDR3 length: 16 amino acids. Germline trimming cut 4 bases from V and 0 bases from J; bases unmatched to any gene: 6. CDR1 and CDR2 (germline): PRHDT, FYEKMQ (reference sequence). CDR3: CASSSLTSESTDTQYF. The CDR3 nucleotides are TGTGCCAGCAGCTCCCTGACTAGCGAAAGCACAGATACGCAGTATTTT.

CDR3 DNA: TGTGCCAGCAGCTTAGGGGGGACTAGCAAATTCTACAATGAGCAGTTCTTC. This codes for CASSLGGTSKFYNEQFF. V is TRBV7-2 and J is TRBJ2-1; the match to TRBD2 covers 9 bases. The germline V gene has CDR1 SGHTA and CDR2 FQGNSA. Losses at the gene ends were 1 base for V and 3 bases for J; bases not matched to a gene: 7. The CDR3 sequence is 17 residues long.

The gene calls are TRBV6-5 and TRBJ2-7; TRBD1 agrees at 9 bases. The V gene end was trimmed by 7 bases and the J gene end by 5 bases; junction bases not matched to a gene: 12. This CDR3 region has 15 residues. Germline-derived CDR1 and CDR2 are MNHEY and SVGAGI. This chain's CDR3 is CASNQAGTGYNEQYF. The CDR3 nucleotides read TGTGCCAGCAACCAAGCCGGGACAGGGTATAACGAGCAGTACTTC.

In its sample, this clone was seen once. This chain's CDR3 is CASSQTSAHETQYF. In DNA form, the CDR3 reads TGTGCCAGCAGCCAAACTAGCGCTCACGAGACCCAGTACTTC. V is TRBV2 and J is TRBJ2-5; 7 bases are a match to TRBD2. The germline CDR1 and CDR2 sequences are SNHLY and FYNNEI. The CDR3 is 14 residues long. Germline trimming cut 6 bases from V and 5 bases from J; bases unmatched to any gene: 9.

This rearrangement joins TRBV18 to TRBJ2-7; perhaps TRBD1 as D (8 bases). The germline CDR1 and CDR2 sequences are KGHSH and LQKENI. V was clipped by 2 bases and J by 4 bases, with 30 bases between them. The CDR3 covers 20 residues. The CDR3 region is CASSPTGGADTTMILYEQYF. The DNA for the CDR3 is TGTGCCAGCTCACCAACAGGGGGGGCTGATACCACGATGATACTATACGAGCAGTACTTC.

The chain recombines TRBV5-1 with TRBJ1-1; no reliable D call. The V end lost 1 base, the J end lost 4 bases, and 11 bases lay between the germline ends. The CDR3 length is 14 residues. CDR1 and CDR2 from the germline V gene are SGHRS and YFSETQ. The CDR3 region is CASSLRQGSTEAFF. In nucleotides, the CDR3 is TGCGCCAGCAGCTTGAGACAAGGGAGCACTGAAGCTTTCTTT.

This chain joins TRBV5-1 and TRBJ2-2; D is perhaps TRBD1 (5 bases). Germline V gene sequence: CDR1 SGHRS, CDR2 YFSETQ. V lost 4 bases, J lost 4 bases, and 11 bases lay in between. The CDR3 runs to 14 residues. CDR3 amino acids: CASSLDSFTGELFF. DNA of the CDR3: TGCGCCAGCAGCCTTGACAGCTTCACCGGGGAGCTGTTTTTT.

V gene TRBV9 combines with J gene TRBJ2-1; 10 nucleotides agree with TRBD2. The trim removed 3 bases at V and 0 bases at J, leaving 18 bases unmatched. The CDR3 runs 21 residues. CDR1 is SGDLS, CDR2 YYNGEE, per germline. The CDR3, as DNA: TGTGCCAGCAGCGCCAGGGAGGAGGGGAAAGCGGGAGGGTTCTCCTACAATGAGCAGTTCTTC. It is translated as CASSAREEGKAGGFSYNEQFF.

The V call is TRBV6-5, the J call TRBJ2-6, with 10 bases aligning to TRBD2. This CDR3 is 15 amino acids long. Trimming took 10 bases from V and 0 from J; bases not matched to a gene: 3. Germline CDR1 reads MNHEY; CDR2 reads SVGAGI. The CDR3 nucleotides are TGTGCCACACTAGCGGGGTTCTCTGGGGCCAACGTCCTGACTTTC. Its translation: CATLAGFSGANVLTF.

V usage is TRBV18 and J usage is TRBJ2-7; 10 bases map to TRBD1. The CDR3 has 16 amino acids. The V gene's germline CDR1 is KGHSH and CDR2 LQKENI. Trimming took 1 base from V and 1 from J; bases not matched to a gene: 4. This CDR3 reads CASSPRRTGGSYEQYF. CDR3 coding DNA: TGTGCCAGCTCACCACGTAGGACAGGGGGTTCCTACGAGCAGTACTTC. The variable domain in full, completed from reference TRBV18 and TRBJ2-7, reads NAGVMQNPRHLVRRRGQEARLRCSPMKGHSHVYWYRQLPEEGLKFMVYLQKENIIDESGMPKERFSAEFPKEGPSILRIQQVVRGDSAAYFCASSPRRTGGSYEQYFGPGTRLTVT.

The V call is TRBV14, the J call TRBJ2-7; 13 bases agree with TRBD2. V dropped 4 bases and J dropped 6; count of bases not matched to a gene: 6. The CDR3 length is 15 residues. The germline gives CDR1 SGHDN, CDR2 FVKESK. The CDR3 is CASSLRLAGGLEQYF. The CDR3, as DNA: TGTGCCAGCAGCCTCCGACTAGCGGGAGGCCTCGAGCAGTACTTC.

The chain uses TRBV7-9 and TRBJ2-1; tentative D call: TRBD2 (6 bases). Trimming took 4 bases from V and 10 from J, leaving 14 bases between them. Germline lookup yields CDR1 SEHNR and CDR2 FQNEAQ (reference sequence). This CDR3 region has 13 residues. The CDR3 bases are TGTGCCAGCAGCTCCTATCTAGCGCGGGAGCAGTTCTTC. The encoded protein is CASSSYLAREQFF.

The chain carries TRBV6-5 and TRBJ1-2, with a weak D call TRBD1 (6 bases). The CDR3 extends over 15 amino acids. The V and J ends lost 6 bases and 3 bases respectively, with 17 bases between them. CDR1 MNHEY and CDR2 SVGAGI come from the germline V gene. This chain's CDR3 is CASRLYREGHYGYTF. In DNA form, the CDR3 reads TGTGCCAGCAGACTGTACAGGGAGGGTCACTATGGCTACACCTTC.

This chain uses TRBV18 with TRBJ2-2, with TRBD1 matching 9 bases. Germline V gene sequence: CDR1 KGHSH, CDR2 LQKENI. Trimming at V came to 0 bases and at J to 2 bases, leaving 1 base not matched to a gene. This CDR3 region has 16 residues. CDR3 residues: CASSPPGQGNTGELFF. CDR3 nucleotide sequence: TGTGCCAGCTCACCACCGGGACAGGGTAACACCGGGGAGCTGTTTTTT.

The gene calls are TRBV28 and TRBJ2-7, with D perhaps TRBD1 (5 bases). Germline V gene data show CDR1 as MDHEN and CDR2 as SYDVKM. The CDR3 runs 14 residues. Between the trimmed V and J ends, which lost 5 bases and 2 bases, there was a span of 13 bases. CDR3 region: CASSGPGKAYEQYF. In nucleotides, the CDR3 is TGTGCCAGCAGTGGCCCAGGGAAAGCCTACGAGCAGTACTTC.

J is TRBJ2-1 and V is TRBV6-4; TRBD2 matches at 7 bases. The germline V gene encodes CDR1 MRHNA and CDR2 SNTAGT. The CDR3 covers 14 residues. With V trimmed by 4 bases and J by 13 bases, 13 bases remained unmatched. The DNA of the CDR3 is TGTGCCAGCAGTGCGGGTAGCGGGCGCCTAGGCCAGTTCTTC. Translating gives CASSAGSGRLGQFF.

This clone was counted once. The J gene is TRBJ2-1, the V gene TRBV28, with TRBD2 matching 10 bases. The CDR3 has 16 amino acids. Germline loops: CDR1 MDHEN, CDR2 SYDVKM. The J segment lost 8 bases and the V segment lost 1 base, leaving 8 bases of the junction unmatched. For the CDR3, the DNA is TGTGCCAGCAGTTTATTTGTAGCGGGAGGAATCTATGAGCAGTTCTTC. This sequence encodes CASSLFVAGGIYEQFF.

The gene calls are TRBV7-6 and TRBJ2-2; D might be TRBD2 (6 bases). V was shortened by 7 bases and J by 3 bases, with 15 bases between the two germline ends. Germline V gene sequence: CDR1 SGHVS, CDR2 FNYEAQ. The CDR3 covers 15 residues. CDR3 sequence: CASMRVGSDTGELFF. CDR3 DNA sequence: TGTGCCAGCATGCGGGTCGGGAGTGACACCGGGGAGCTGTTTTTT.

The chain carries TRBV18 and TRBJ2-5; unclear D gene. Trimming shortened V by 6 bases and J by 3 bases, and 8 bases separated the two germline ends. Germline loops: CDR1 KGHSH, CDR2 LQKENI. The CDR3 contains 12 residues. CDR3 region: CASSRSEETQYF. The CDR3 nucleotides are TGTGCCAGCTCCCGGTCGGAAGAGACCCAGTACTTC.

This chain links TRBV10-1 with TRBJ2-7; D gene unclear. Germline CDR1 reads WNHNN; CDR2 reads SYGVQD (reference sequence). This CDR3 is 12 amino acids long. Trimming took 5 bases from V and 0 from J, leaving 5 bases between them. Written as DNA, the CDR3 is TGCGCCAGCAGTACAAGCTCCTACGAGCAGTACTTC. It specifies CASSTSSYEQYF.

DNA for the CDR3: TGTGCCAGCAACTATAACCAGCGGGGGGGCACAGATACGCAGTATTTT. Translation: CASNYNQRGGTDTQYF. The chain links TRBV9 to TRBJ2-3; 9 bases are shared with TRBD2. V trimming: 6 bases; J trimming: 1 base; junction bases outside the gene matches: 9. From germline, CDR1 is SGDLS and CDR2 YYNGEE. This CDR3 region has 16 residues.

This clone was seen only once. The J gene is TRBJ2-5, the V gene TRBV6-4, with D maybe TRBD1 (6 bases). The germline V gene has CDR1 MRHNA and CDR2 SNTAGT. Trimming removed 2 bases from V and 2 bases from J, with 18 bases in between. The CDR3 is 17 residues long. Here the CDR3 DNA reads TGTGCCAGCAGTGACCCCGCCCTCGGGACACTTCAAGAGACCCAGTACTTC. Amino acids: CASSDPALGTLQETQYF.

The rearrangement links TRBV28 to TRBJ1-3; D call uncertain. V lost 6 bases and J 0 bases, leaving 18 bases between the germline ends. There are 17 residues in the CDR3. CDR1 MDHEN and CDR2 SYDVKM come from the germline V gene. The CDR3 DNA sequence: TGTGCCAGCAGCAGACCGACCGGGGAGAGCTCTGGAAACACCATATATTTT. Its translation is CASSRPTGESSGNTIYF.

This clone was counted a single time. Compared with germline, one end of the junction differs, possibly owing to a read error. V and J are TRBV20-1 and TRBJ1-1; perhaps TRBD1 as D (5 bases). The CDR3 spans 10 residues. Germline CDR1 DFQATT, CDR2 SNEGSKA (reference sequence). The CDR3 DNA follows: TGCAGTGCTGGTGATTTATGGGGGGTTTTT. It yields the protein CSAGDLWGVF.

V and J are TRBV27 and TRBJ1-5; TRBD1 might be the D (6 bases). The V and J ends lost 2 bases and 1 base respectively, with 6 bases between them. CDR1 and CDR2 from the germline V gene are MNHEY and SMNVEV (reference sequence). The CDR3 loop spans 14 amino acids. The CDR3 sequence is CASSLQGSNQPQHF. In DNA form, the CDR3 reads TGTGCCAGCAGTTTACAGGGGAGCAATCAGCCCCAGCATTTT.

The chain is built from TRBV2 and TRBJ2-3; 8 nucleotides align to TRBD2. V trimming: 8 bases; J trimming: 4 bases; junction bases outside the gene matches: 17. The CDR3 runs to 17 residues. The V gene's germline CDR1 is SNHLY and CDR2 FYNNEI. The CDR3 nucleotides are TGTGCCAGCTCCGAACGTCCACTAGCGGCCCTGGCAGATACGCAGTATTTT. This translates into CASSERPLAALADTQYF.

V usage is TRBV25-1 and J usage is TRBJ2-1; D call uncertain. Germline V lookup: CDR1 MGHDK, CDR2 SYGVNS. This CDR3 is built from 13 residues. Trimming cost V 6 bases and J 5 bases, with 11 bases left between them. The CDR3 is CASSGAAHNEQFF. In nucleotides, the CDR3 is TGTGCCAGCAGCGGCGCGGCCCACAATGAGCAGTTCTTC.

J is TRBJ1-1 and V is TRBV6-1; tentative D call: TRBD1 (5 bases). CDR1 is MNHNS, CDR2 SASEGT, per germline. The CDR3 loop spans 14 amino acids. Deletions cut 7 bases from V and 4 bases from J, with 16 bases between. CDR3 protein: CASKNGHVGTEAFF. CDR3 DNA: TGTGCCAGCAAGAACGGACATGTCGGCACTGAAGCTTTCTTT.